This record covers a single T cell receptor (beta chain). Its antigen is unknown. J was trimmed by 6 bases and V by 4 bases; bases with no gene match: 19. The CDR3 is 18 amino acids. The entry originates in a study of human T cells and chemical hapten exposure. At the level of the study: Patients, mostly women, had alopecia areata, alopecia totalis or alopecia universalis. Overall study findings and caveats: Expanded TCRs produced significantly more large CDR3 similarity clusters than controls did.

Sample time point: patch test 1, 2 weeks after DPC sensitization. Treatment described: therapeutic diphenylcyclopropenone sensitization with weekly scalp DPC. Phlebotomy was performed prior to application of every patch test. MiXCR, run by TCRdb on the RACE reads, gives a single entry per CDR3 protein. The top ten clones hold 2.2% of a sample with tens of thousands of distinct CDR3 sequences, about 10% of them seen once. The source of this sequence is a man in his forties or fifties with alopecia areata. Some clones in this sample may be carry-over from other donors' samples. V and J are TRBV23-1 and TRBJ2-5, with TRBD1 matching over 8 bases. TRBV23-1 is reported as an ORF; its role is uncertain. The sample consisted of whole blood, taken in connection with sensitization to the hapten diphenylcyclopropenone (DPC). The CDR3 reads CASSPPRAGQGKVKTQYF. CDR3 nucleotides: TGCGCCAGCAGTCCGCCCCGGGCCGGACAGGGAAAAGTAAAGACCCAGTACTTC.